The present T cell receptor beta chain was sequenced within a study of blood T cell repertoires in COVID-19. Here immunoSEQ multiplex PCR was the method, and the copy in TCRdb shows in-frame clones only, minus some. This sample has 60,000 to 65,000 clones, with roughly three quarters found just once. With 4 bases clipped from V and 5 bases from J, the junction kept 7 bases outside the gene matches. From germline, CDR1 is SGDLS and CDR2 YYNGEE. This CDR3 is built from 15 residues. The sequencing sample was made of peripheral blood. The chain is built from TRBV9 and TRBJ2-3; 10 bases fit TRBD2. The origin of this receptor is a human donor in a cohort sampled during active COVID-19. DNA for the CDR3: TGTGCCAGCAGCCTAGCGGGGGACCCGAGAGATACGCAGTATTTT. Translated: CASSLAGDPRDTQYF. Based on the CDR3 plus reference TRBV9 and TRBJ2-3, the full variable domain is DSGVTQTPKHLITATGQRVTLRCSPRSGDLSVYWYQQSLDQGLQFLIQYYNGEERAKGNILERFSAQQFPDLHSELNLSSLELGDSALYFCASSLAGDPRDTQYFGPGTRLTVL.